The source of this T cell receptor beta chain is a study of blood T cells in healthy people across ages (dated by TCRdb to the mid-2010s). Some background on the complete study: In model experiments, template switching captured about one uniquely barcoded TCR beta cDNA molecule for every two T cells. The donors were divided into four age groups: young (average approximately 17 years), middle-aged (under 40), aged (roughly 66) and long-lived (around 87). The study analyzed two additional independent replicas of 1 million unique cDNA reads from the same blood draw for two donors, one aged 18 to 30 and one aged 80 or older. To avoid experimental bias, donors of different ages were distributed randomly across sequencing lanes. To track age-related changes in TCR beta repertoire diversity, the study relied on deep sequencing normalized with unique cDNA molecular identifiers.

This clonotype was detected a few times. The target of this receptor is not known. One end of the junction is discordant with germline, which a read error may explain. The library was prepared using 5' RACE. The data were produced on an Illumina HiSeq 2500. A second PCR of about 7 to 12 cycles was run with a J-beta primer mix and a sample-barcoded 5' primer. Each TCR beta cDNA molecule received a unique molecular identifier from a template-switch 5' adaptor carrying 12 random nucleotides. Each sample yielded at least 3 million CDR3-containing paired-end reads. The Mint cDNA synthesis kit, primed by a TRBC-specific oligonucleotide, was used to synthesize first-strand cDNA from all RNA. All cDNA was treated with uracil-DNA glycosylase and then went through a first 18-cycle PCR with the universal primers M1SS and BC2_uni_R. In the source study's methods: For normalization, 1 million high-quality reads were randomly selected from each sample, with every read carrying a distinct molecular identifier. Reads sharing molecular identifiers were discarded rather than binned into consensus sequences. MiTCR, run with a Q25 quality threshold and the strictest error-elimination algorithm, handled CDR3 identification, clonotype clustering and error correction. A nonparametric unseen species model with Euler transformation was used to estimate lower-bound total TCR beta diversity. TCRdb reprocessing: public reads trimmed at Q25 with fastp, clones called with MiXCR, in-frame beta chains kept. Here each entry gathers all rows of one CDR3 protein and keeps the most common genes and DNA. The V and J calls and clone size are TCRdb's, not the authors'. The sample yields fewer than 900,000 distinct CDR3 sequences; under 40% were counted once. The ten largest clones capture about an eighth of the sample.

The donors were some 39 Caucasian individuals from Russia, aged 6 to 90 years, who were systemically healthy. About 10 milliliters of peripheral blood were drawn from each donor into EDTA-treated Vacutainer tubes. PBMCs were isolated by Ficoll-Paque density-gradient centrifugation, with at least 6 million obtained per sample. Total RNA, at least 6 micrograms per sample, was extracted from PBMCs with Trizol reagent. For every donor, flow cytometry on a PBMC aliquot measured the percentage of naive CD45RAhigh/CD27high T cells. The CDR3 holds 15 amino acids from the cysteine to the phenylalanine. The only DNA kept is the CDR3, 45 bases in frame from the first base. The research as a whole found: Because profiling used bulk unsorted PBMCs, naive and antigen-experienced compartments could not be compared conclusively. Estimates of total diversity based on one million sequenced T cells were considered lower bounds and underestimates. The percentage of naive T cells measured by flow cytometry correlated strongly with observed TCR beta diversity. Donor CMV infection status was unknown, potentially confounding age-related changes in expanded clonotypes. Compared with the aged group, the long-lived group had more naive CD4+ T cells, fewer expanded clones and increased TCR diversity, suggesting age selection. As age increased, observed TCR beta diversity per million T cells dropped in a roughly linear way, and a significant reduction was already evident by age about 40.

The chain is made from TRBV12-3 or TRBV12-4 and TRBJ2-1; 7 bases in between match TRBD1. Sequencing was done on a sample of blood. The TCR comes from a man younger than 35 in good health. The CDR3 protein sequence reads: CASTHDDREIDEQFF. Here is the DNA: TGTGCCAGCACCCACGACGACAGGGAGATAGATGAGCAGTTCTTT.